This T cell receptor beta chain is drawn from a study of patients and donors after allogeneic stem cell transplantation. TCRdb used MiXCR to reprocess the RT-PCR reads, holding one entry per CDR3 protein. The sample consists of roughly 880,000 distinct CDR3 sequences, about a sixth of them appearing once. Germline V CDR1 and CDR2: SEHNR, FQNEAQ (reference sequence). V was pared by 2 bases and J by 0 bases, with 7 bases between. The CDR3 length is 14 residues. This chain uses TRBV7-9 with TRBJ2-5; D gene ambiguous. The sequence derives from a human donor who was either an allogeneic HSCT recipient or a stem cell or donor lymphocyte infusion donor (not recorded which). It is not recorded whose cells these are; they may come from a transplant donor. The sequencing sample was made of blood, either unsorted or a sorted T cell fraction (not recorded which). The CDR3 here is CASSLRLDQETQYF. CDR3 bases: TGTGCCAGCAGCTTAAGGCTGGACCAAGAGACCCAGTACTTC.